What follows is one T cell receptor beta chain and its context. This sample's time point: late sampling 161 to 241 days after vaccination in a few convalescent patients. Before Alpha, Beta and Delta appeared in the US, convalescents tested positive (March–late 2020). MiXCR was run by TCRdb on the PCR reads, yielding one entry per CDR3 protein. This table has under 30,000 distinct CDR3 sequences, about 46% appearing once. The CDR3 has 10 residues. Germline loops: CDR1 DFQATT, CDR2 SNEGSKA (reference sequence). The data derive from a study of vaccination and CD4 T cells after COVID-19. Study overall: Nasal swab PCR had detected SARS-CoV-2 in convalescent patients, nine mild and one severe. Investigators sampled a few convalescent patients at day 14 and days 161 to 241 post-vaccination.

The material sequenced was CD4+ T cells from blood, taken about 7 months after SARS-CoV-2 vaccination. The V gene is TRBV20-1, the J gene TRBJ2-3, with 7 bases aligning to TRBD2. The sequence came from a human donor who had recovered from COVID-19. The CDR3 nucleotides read TGCAGGATAGCGGGAGATACGCAGTATTTT. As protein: CRIAGDTQYF.